The source of this T cell receptor beta chain is a study of T cells in localized non-small cell lung cancer. Study-wide results and caveats: Sequence data derive from only one tumor region, so heterogeneity remains possible. Median detection of top 100 tumor clones in adjacent lung was over 45 clones.

Germline V gene lookup returns CDR1 SGHRS and CDR2 YFSETQ. CDR3 length: 14 amino acids. V was cut by 0 bases and J by 1 base, with 5 bases left in between. Libraries were prepared by immunoSEQ multiplex PCR; TCRdb keeps only in-frame clonotypes and omits some of them. The sample lists around 70,000 clones, 80% to 90% seen once, with 20% to 25% in the top ten. With respect to this clone: Antigen: not known.

The sample in question was peripheral blood, obtained before any cancer treatment. The TCR was taken from a male donor at least 60 years old with stage III squamous cell lung carcinoma. The chain couples TRBV5-1 to TRBJ1-5; D is uncertain. The DNA of the CDR3 is TGCGCCAGCAGCTTGGACAGCAGCAATCAGCCCCAGCATTTT. Translation gives CASSLDSSNQPQHF.